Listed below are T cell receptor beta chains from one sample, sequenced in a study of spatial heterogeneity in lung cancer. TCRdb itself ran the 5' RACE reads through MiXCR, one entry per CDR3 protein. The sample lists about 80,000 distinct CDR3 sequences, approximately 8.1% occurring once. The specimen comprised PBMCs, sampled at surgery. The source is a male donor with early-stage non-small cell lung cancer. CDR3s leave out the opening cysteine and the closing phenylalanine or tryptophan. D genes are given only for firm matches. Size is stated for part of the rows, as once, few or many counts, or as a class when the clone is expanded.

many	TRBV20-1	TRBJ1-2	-	SAWTANYGYT
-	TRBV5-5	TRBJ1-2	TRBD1	ASSGQGAAGYT
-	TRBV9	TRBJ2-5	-	ASSFDRTEETQY
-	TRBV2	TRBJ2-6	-	ARATASGANVLT
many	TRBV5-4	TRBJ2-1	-	ASSFETGQPYNEQF
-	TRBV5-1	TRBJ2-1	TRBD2	ASFLAGSTSNEQF
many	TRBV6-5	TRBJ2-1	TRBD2	ASSSLAGAGVYNEQF
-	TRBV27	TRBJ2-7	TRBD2	ASSPIGTSGAYEQY
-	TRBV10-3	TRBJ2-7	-	ASRPVNGEQY
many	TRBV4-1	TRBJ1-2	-	ASSQDGQGLNYGYT